This note documents a single T cell receptor (beta chain) sequence. The antigen remains unidentified. These data belong to a study of T cells in localized non-small cell lung cancer. Whole-study findings and limits: Adjacent lung held a median 57 of the top 100 tumor clones.

Germline CDR1 reads SQVTM; CDR2 reads ANQGSEA. This CDR3 contains 13 residues. Between the trimmed V and J ends, which lost 6 bases and 0 bases, there was a span of 9 bases. TCRdb's table, derived via immunoSEQ multiplex PCR, lists solely in-frame clones and lacks some. The table has about 59,000 clones, approximately 89% seen once. Specimen: peripheral blood, collected before any cancer treatment. The chain couples TRBV29-1 to TRBJ2-1, with D uncertain. The sequence was obtained from a man aged 40 to 70 with stage I lung adenocarcinoma. The CDR3 is CSVRPSSYNEQFF. The DNA for the CDR3 is TGCAGCGTAAGACCGAGCTCCTACAATGAGCAGTTCTTC.